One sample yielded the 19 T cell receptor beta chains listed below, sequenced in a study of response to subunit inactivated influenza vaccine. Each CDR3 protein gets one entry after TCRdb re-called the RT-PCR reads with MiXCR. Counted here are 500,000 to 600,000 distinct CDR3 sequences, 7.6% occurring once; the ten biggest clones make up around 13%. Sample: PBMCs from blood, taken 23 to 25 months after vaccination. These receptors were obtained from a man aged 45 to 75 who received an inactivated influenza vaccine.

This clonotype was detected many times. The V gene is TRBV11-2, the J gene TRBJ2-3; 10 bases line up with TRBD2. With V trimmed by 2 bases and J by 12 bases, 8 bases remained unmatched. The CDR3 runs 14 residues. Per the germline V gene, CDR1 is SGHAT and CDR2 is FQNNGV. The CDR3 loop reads CASSLLASGGLQYF. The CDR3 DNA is TGTGCCAGCAGCTTATTGGCTAGCGGGGGACTACAGTATTTT.

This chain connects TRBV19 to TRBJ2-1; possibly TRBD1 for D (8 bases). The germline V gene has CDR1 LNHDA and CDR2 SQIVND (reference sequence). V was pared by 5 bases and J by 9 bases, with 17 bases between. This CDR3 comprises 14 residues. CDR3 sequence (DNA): TGTGCCAGTAGTCCTGGACAGGGCGGGAGTGAGCAGTTCTTC. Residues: CASSPGQGGSEQFF.

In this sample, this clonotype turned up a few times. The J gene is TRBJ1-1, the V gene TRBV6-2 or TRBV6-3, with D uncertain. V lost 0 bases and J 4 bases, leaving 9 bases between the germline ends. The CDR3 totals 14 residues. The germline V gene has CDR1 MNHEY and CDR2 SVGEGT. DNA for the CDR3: TGTGCCAGCAGTTACTCTCCCGGGGTCACTGAAGCTTTCTTT. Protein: CASSYSPGVTEAFF.

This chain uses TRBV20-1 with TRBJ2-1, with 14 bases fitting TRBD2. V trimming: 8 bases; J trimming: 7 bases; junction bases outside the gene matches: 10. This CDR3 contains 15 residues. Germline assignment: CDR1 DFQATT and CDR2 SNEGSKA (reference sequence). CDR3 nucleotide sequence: TGCAGTCCACCCCGGACTAGCGGGAGGATGAATGAGCAGTTCTTC. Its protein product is CSPPRTSGRMNEQFF.

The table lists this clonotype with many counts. CDR3 amino acids: CAISPDRTDTQYF. DNA for the CDR3: TGTGCCATCAGCCCTGACCGCACAGATACGCAGTATTTT. The chain joins TRBV10-3 to TRBJ2-3; D is uncertain. Germline V lookup: CDR1 ENHRY, CDR2 SYGVKD. This CDR3 contains 13 residues. V was pared by 6 bases and J by 1 base, with 8 bases between.

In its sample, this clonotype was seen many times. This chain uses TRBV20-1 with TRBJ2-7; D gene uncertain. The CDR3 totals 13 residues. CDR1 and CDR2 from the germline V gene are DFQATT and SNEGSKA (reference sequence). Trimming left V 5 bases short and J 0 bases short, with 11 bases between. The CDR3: CSAEDNSSYEQYF. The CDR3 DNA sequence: TGCAGTGCTGAAGACAATAGCTCCTACGAGCAGTACTTC.

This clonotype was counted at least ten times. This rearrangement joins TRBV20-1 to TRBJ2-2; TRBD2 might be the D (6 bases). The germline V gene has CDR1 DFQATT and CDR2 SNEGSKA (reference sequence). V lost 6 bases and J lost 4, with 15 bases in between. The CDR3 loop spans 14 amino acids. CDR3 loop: CSAHKRVPTGELFF. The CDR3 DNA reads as TGCAGTGCCCATAAGCGGGTGCCCACCGGGGAGCTGTTTTTT.

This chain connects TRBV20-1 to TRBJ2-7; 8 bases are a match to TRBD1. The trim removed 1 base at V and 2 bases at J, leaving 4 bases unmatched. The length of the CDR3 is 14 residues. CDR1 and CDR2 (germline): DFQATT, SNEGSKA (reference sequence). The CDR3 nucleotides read TGCAGTGCTAGAGGTGGACAGGGCCCCTACGAGCAGTACTTC. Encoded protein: CSARGGQGPYEQYF.

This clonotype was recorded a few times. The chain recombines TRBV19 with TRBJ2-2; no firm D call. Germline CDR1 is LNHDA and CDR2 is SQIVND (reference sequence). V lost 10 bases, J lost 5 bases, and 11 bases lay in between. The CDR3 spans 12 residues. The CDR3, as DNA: TGTGCCATTGAGGCCGTAACCGGGGAGCTGTTTTTT. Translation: CAIEAVTGELFF.

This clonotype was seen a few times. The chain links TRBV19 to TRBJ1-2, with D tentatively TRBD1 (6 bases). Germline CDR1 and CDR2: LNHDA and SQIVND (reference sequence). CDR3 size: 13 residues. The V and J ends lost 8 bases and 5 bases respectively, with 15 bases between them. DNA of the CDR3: TGTGCCAGTTTGACCAGGGGATCTTATGGCTACACCTTC. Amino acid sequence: CASLTRGSYGYTF.

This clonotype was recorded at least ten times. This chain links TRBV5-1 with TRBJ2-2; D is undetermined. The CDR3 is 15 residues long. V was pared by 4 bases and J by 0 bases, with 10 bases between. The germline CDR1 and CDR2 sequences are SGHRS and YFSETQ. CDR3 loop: CASSPWGANTGELFF. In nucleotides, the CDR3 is TGCGCCAGCAGCCCATGGGGTGCGAACACCGGGGAGCTGTTTTTT.

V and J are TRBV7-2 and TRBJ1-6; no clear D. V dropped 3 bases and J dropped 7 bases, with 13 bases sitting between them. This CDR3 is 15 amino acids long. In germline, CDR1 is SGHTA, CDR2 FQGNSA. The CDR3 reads CASSFEPGVNSPLHF. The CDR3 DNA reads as TGTGCCAGCAGCTTTGAGCCTGGGGTCAATTCACCCCTCCACTTT. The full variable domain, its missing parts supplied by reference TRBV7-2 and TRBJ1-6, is GAGVSQSPSNKVTEKGKDVELRCDPISGHTALYWYRQSLGQGLEFLIYFQGNSAPDKSGLPSDRFSAERTGGSVSTLTIQRTQQEDSAVYLCASSFEPGVNSPLHFGNGTRLTVT.

This CDR3 reads CASSVFGTASTNYGYTF. Written as DNA, the CDR3 is TGTGCCAGCAGCGTATTCGGGACAGCAAGCACTAACTATGGCTACACCTTC. The chain combines TRBV9 with TRBJ1-2; 7 bases are shared with TRBD1. Per the germline V gene, CDR1 is SGDLS and CDR2 is YYNGEE. Trimming took 1 base from V and 0 from J; bases not matched to a gene: 9. The CDR3 totals 17 residues. Full variable domain (missing parts from reference TRBV9 and TRBJ1-2): DSGVTQTPKHLITATGQRVTLRCSPRSGDLSVYWYQQSLDQGLQFLIQYYNGEERAKGNILERFSAQQFPDLHSELNLSSLELGDSALYFCASSVFGTASTNYGYTFGSGTRLTVV.

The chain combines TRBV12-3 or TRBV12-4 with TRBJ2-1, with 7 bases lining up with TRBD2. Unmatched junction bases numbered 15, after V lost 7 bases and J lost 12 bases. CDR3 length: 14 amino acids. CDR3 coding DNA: TGTGCCAGCAAAGGGAGCGGGACCACTTCACGGCAGTTCTTC. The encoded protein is CASKGSGTTSRQFF.

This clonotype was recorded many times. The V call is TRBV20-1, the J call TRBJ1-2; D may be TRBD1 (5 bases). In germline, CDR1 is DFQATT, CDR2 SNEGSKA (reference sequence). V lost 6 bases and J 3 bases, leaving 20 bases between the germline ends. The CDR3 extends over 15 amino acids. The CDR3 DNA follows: TGCAGTGCCGACTTTGGGACCGGGGGGTACTATGGCTACACCTTC. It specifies CSADFGTGGYYGYTF.

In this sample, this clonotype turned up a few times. Written as DNA, the CDR3 is TGTGCCATCAGTCGGGAGCGGGAGGGCCTGAATGAGCAGTTCTTC. Its translation is CAISREREGLNEQFF. The J gene is TRBJ2-1, the V gene TRBV10-3; 10 nucleotides align to TRBD2. The germline V gene encodes CDR1 ENHRY and CDR2 SYGVKD. Trimming cost V 5 bases and J 7 bases; bases outside gene matches: 8. This CDR3 is 15 amino acids long.

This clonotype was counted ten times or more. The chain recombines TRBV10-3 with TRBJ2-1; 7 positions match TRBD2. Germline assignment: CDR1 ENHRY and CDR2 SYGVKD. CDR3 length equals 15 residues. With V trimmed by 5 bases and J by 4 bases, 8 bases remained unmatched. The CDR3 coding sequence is TGTGCCATCAGTCCGCGAGCGGGACTTTACAATGAGCAGTTCTTC. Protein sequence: CAISPRAGLYNEQFF.

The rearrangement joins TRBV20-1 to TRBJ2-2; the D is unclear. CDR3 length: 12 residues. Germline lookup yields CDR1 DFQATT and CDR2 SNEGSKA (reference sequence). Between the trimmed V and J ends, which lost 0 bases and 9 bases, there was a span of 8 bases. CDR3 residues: CSARDRTWELFF. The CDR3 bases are TGCAGTGCTAGAGATCGAACCTGGGAGCTGTTTTTT.

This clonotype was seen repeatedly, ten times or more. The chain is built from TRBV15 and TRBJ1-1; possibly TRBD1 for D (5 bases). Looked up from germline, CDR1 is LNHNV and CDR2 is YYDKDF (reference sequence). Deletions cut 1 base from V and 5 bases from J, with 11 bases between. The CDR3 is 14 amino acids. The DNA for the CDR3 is TGTGCCACCAGCAGAGCCCGGACAAGGACTGAAGCTTTCTTT. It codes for CATSRARTRTEAFF. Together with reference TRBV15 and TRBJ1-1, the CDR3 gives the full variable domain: DAMVIQNPRYQVTQFGKPVTLSCSQTLNHNVMYWYQQKSSQAPKLLFHYYDKDFNNEADTPDNFQSRRPNTSFCFLDIRSPGLGDTAMYLCATSRARTRTEAFFGQGTRLTVV.